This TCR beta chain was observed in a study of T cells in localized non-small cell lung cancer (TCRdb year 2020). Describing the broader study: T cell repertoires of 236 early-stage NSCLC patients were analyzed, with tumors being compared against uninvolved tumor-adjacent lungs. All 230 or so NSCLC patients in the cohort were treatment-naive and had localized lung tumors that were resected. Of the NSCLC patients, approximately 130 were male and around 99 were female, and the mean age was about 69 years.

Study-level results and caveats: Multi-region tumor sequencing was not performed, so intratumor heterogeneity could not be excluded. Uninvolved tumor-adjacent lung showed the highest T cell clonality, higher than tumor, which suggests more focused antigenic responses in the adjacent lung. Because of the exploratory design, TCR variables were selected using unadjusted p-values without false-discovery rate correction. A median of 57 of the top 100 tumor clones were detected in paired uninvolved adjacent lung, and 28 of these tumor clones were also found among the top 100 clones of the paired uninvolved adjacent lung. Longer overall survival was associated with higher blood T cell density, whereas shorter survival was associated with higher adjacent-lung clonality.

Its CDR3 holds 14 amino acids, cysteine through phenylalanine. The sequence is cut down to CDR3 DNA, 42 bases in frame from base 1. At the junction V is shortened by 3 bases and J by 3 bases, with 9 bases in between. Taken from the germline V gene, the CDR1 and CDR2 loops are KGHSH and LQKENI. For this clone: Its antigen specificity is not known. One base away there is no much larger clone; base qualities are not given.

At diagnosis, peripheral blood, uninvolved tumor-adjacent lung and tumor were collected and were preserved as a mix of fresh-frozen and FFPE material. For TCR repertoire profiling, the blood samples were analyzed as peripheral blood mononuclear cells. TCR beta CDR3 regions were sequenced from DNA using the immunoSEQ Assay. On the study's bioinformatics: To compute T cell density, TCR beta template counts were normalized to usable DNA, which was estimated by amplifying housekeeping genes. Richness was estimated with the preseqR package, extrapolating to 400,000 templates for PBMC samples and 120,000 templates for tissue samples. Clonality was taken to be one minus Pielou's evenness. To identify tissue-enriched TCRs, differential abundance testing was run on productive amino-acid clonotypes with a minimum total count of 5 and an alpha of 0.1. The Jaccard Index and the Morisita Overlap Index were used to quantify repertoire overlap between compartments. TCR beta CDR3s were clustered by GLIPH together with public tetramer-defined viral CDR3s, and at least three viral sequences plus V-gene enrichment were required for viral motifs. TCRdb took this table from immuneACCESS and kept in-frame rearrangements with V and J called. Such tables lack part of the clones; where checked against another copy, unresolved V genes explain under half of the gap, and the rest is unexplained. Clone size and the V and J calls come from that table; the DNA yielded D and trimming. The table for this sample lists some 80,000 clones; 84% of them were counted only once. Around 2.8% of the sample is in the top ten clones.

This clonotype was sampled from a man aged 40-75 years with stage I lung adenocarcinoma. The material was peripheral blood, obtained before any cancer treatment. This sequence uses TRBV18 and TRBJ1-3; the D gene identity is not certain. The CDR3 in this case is CASSPPRVGNTIYF. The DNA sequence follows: TGTGCCAGCTCACCCCCACGCGTTGGAAACACCATATATTTT.